Given below is one TCR beta chain in context. As yet, its antigen is unknown. TCRdb keeps only in-frame clones here, not all; method: immunoSEQ multiplex PCR. Counted here are 100,000 to 130,000 clones, 70% to 90% occurring once; the ten biggest clones make up more than 2.5%. The data were taken from a study of cytomegalovirus exposure and HLA in healthy donors. Findings and limits, study-wide: Most TCR sequences showed up rarely, but some public TCRs showed up in many donors. Overall, around 150 TCR beta chains were annotated as cytomegalovirus-associated.

Sequencing used PBMCs. This clonotype originated in a woman under 30 in good health and CMV-seronegative.

The CDR3 region has the DNA TGTGCCAGCGCGGGGCCTCAGGGTCCCCCGAACACCGGGGAGCTGTTTTTT. It encodes CASAGPQGPPNTGELFF. The gene calls are TRBV27 and TRBJ2-2; TRBD2 might be the D (6 bases). The CDR3 consists of 17 residues. CDR1 MNHEY and CDR2 SMNVEV come from the germline V gene (reference sequence). Between the trimmed V and J ends, which lost 8 bases and 0 bases, there was a span of 19 bases.